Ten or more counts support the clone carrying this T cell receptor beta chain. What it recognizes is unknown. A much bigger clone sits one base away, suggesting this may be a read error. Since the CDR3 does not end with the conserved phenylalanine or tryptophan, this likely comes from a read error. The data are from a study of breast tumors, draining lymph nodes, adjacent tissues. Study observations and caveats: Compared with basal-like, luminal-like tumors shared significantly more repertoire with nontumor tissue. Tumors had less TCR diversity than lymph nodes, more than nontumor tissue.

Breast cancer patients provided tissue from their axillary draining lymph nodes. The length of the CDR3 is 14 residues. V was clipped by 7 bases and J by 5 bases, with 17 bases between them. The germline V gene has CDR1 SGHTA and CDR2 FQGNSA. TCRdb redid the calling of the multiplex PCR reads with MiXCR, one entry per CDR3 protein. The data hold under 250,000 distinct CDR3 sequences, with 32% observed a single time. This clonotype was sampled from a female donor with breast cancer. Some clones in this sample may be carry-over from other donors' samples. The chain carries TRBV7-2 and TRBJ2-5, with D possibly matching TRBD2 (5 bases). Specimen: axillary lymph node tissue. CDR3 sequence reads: CASTVSSQQETQYL. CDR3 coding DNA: TGTGCCAGCACCGTTTCTAGCCAGCAGGAGACCCAGTACCTC.